What follows are 7 T cell receptor beta chains derived from one specimen sequenced in a study of human T cells and chemical hapten exposure. TCRdb analysed the RACE reads with MiXCR anew, one entry per CDR3 protein. The sample gives 97,000 or so distinct CDR3 sequences, about 28% of which show up once; about a tenth is in the top ten. Documented time point: patch test 3, about 24 weeks after DPC sensitization. Treatment: therapeutic diphenylcyclopropenone sensitization with weekly scalp DPC. Source: whole blood, taken in connection with sensitization to the hapten diphenylcyclopropenone (DPC). These receptors were obtained from a middle-aged man with alopecia areata. Some clones in this sample may be carry-over from other donors' samples.

The chain links TRBV3-1 to TRBJ2-3, with D perhaps matching TRBD1 (5 bases). This CDR3 has 17 residues. Germline lookup yields CDR1 LGHDT and CDR2 YNNKEL (reference sequence). Trimming pared 1 base from V and 6 bases from J, leaving 20 bases between. The CDR3 DNA sequence: TGTGCCAGCAGCCAAGCAGTTCTTGGGGCGGACCGCGATACGCAGTATTTT. Protein: CASSQAVLGADRDTQYF.

The rearrangement uses TRBV7-2 and TRBJ2-1; TRBD2 matches at 8 bases. Looked up from germline, CDR1 is SGHTA and CDR2 is FQGNSA. The length of the CDR3 is 15 residues. Trimming took 2 bases from V and 6 from J; bases not matched to a gene: 6. As DNA, the CDR3 is TGTGCCAGCAGCTTAAGGCAAGCGGGAGTCAATGAGCAGTTCTTC. Its translation is CASSLRQAGVNEQFF.

The chain recombines TRBV27 with TRBJ2-7; possibly TRBD1 for D (5 bases). Germline V gene lookup returns CDR1 MNHEY and CDR2 SMNVEV (reference sequence). The CDR3 consists of 13 residues. V dropped 6 bases and J dropped 11 bases, with 20 bases sitting between them. CDR3 in amino acids: CASSSPVGAGKYF. As DNA, the CDR3 is TGTGCCAGCAGCTCTCCGGTAGGGGCAGGGAAGTACTTC.

This sequence joins TRBV6-2 or TRBV6-3 and TRBJ2-5, with 8 bases aligning to TRBD1. The CDR3 has 14 amino acids. Germline trimming cut 5 bases from V and 5 bases from J; bases unmatched to any gene: 7. Germline loops: CDR1 MNHEY, CDR2 SVGEGT. The CDR3: CASSPWTGTETQYF. Written as DNA, the CDR3 is TGTGCCAGCAGTCCCTGGACAGGGACGGAGACCCAGTACTTC.

This clonotype showed up just a few times. The chain's CDR3 is CASMAEGYATEAFF. In DNA form, the CDR3 reads TGTGCCAGCATGGCGGAGGGGTACGCCACTGAAGCTTTCTTT. The rearrangement joins TRBV6-6 to TRBJ1-1, with a possible D match to TRBD1 (5 bases). V was trimmed by 7 bases and J by 4 bases, leaving 16 bases between them. Germline V gene sequence: CDR1 MNHNY, CDR2 SVGAGI (reference sequence). The CDR3 spans 14 residues.

The gene calls are TRBV5-1 and TRBJ2-3, with 8 bases matching TRBD2. Losses at the gene ends were 1 base for V and 5 bases for J; bases not matched to a gene: 6. CDR1 and CDR2 (germline): SGHRS, YFSETQ. CDR3 length equals 15 residues. Written as DNA, the CDR3 is TGCGCCAGCAGCTTGCGAGGACTAGCCCTAGATACGCAGTATTTT. Its translation: CASSLRGLALDTQYF.

V is TRBV7-2 and J is TRBJ2-5; 8 bases map to TRBD2. V shed 1 base, J shed 2 bases, and the junction held 3 bases outside the gene matches. This CDR3 comprises 15 residues. Per the germline V gene, CDR1 is SGHTA and CDR2 is FQGNSA. The CDR3 reads CASSLDSSGQETQYF. In DNA, the CDR3 is TGTGCCAGCAGCTTAGACTCTAGCGGGCAAGAGACCCAGTACTTC.